Below are 29 T cell receptor beta chains sequenced from a single sample in a study of OX40 agonist ivuxolimab in advanced cancers. The method was immunoSEQ multiplex PCR; TCRdb's version includes in-frame clones alone and lacks a portion of them. The sample includes tens of thousands of clones, around 88% of them seen just once. The sequencing used CD4+ or CD8+ T cells sorted from blood, collected in a trial of the OX40 agonist ivuxolimab. The receptors here all came from an adult with an advanced solid tumor such as melanoma, head and neck, liver or kidney cancer.

The CDR3: CASSVRQGATDTQYF. As DNA, the CDR3 is TGTGCCAGCAGCGTTCGACAGGGGGCCACAGATACGCAGTATTTT. The gene calls are TRBV9 and TRBJ2-3; 10 bases are shared with TRBD1. CDR3 size: 15 residues. The V gene end was trimmed by 2 bases and the J gene end by 2 bases; junction bases not matched to a gene: 2. The germline V gene encodes CDR1 SGDLS and CDR2 YYNGEE.

CDR3 nucleotide sequence: TGTGCCAGCAGTAGGACAGGGGTAACCGGGGAGCTGTTTTTT. It translates to CASSRTGVTGELFF. The chain is built from TRBV6-5 and TRBJ2-2; 9 nucleotides align to TRBD1. Per the germline V gene, CDR1 is MNHEY and CDR2 is SVGAGI. Unmatched junction bases numbered 3, after V lost 5 bases and J lost 5 bases. This CDR3 region has 14 residues.

The rearrangement uses TRBV25-1 and TRBJ1-2, with D perhaps matching TRBD1 (6 bases). This CDR3 is 14 amino acids long. V was shortened by 1 base and J by 8 bases, with 14 bases between the two germline ends. Germline CDR1 and CDR2: MGHDK and SYGVNS. In DNA form, the CDR3 reads TGTGCCAGCAGTGAATCCCTGACAGGAAGGGGCTACACCTTC. Protein sequence: CASSESLTGRGYTF.

The chain uses TRBV28 and TRBJ2-4; 9 positions match TRBD1. Looked up from germline, CDR1 is MDHEN and CDR2 is SYDVKM. The CDR3 has 15 residues. Trimming took 2 bases from V and 7 from J; bases not matched to a gene: 6. The CDR3 spells CASSLRGQGLNIQYF. The CDR3 DNA reads TGTGCCAGCAGTTTACGGGGACAGGGTTTGAACATTCAGTACTTC.

V gene TRBV9 combines with J gene TRBJ2-3; D may be TRBD1 or TRBD2 (5 bases each). The V and J ends lost 3 bases and 4 bases respectively, with 12 bases between them. Germline-derived CDR1 and CDR2 are SGDLS and YYNGEE. The CDR3 extends over 14 amino acids. The CDR3 nucleotides are TGTGCCAGCAGCGGCCGGGGCCAATCAGATACGCAGTATTTT. Translation gives CASSGRGQSDTQYF.

The V gene is TRBV27, the J gene TRBJ2-5, with 8 bases identical to TRBD2. Germline V lookup: CDR1 MNHEY, CDR2 SMNVEV (reference sequence). This CDR3 has 14 amino acids. The V and J ends lost 6 bases and 7 bases, in that order; junction bases with no gene match: 10. The CDR3 DNA reads as TGTGCCAGCAGACCAAGCGGGGGCCGAGGGACCCAGTACTTC. As protein: CASRPSGGRGTQYF.

The chain uses TRBV28 and TRBJ1-1; a possible D gene is TRBD1 (6 bases). V was clipped by 6 bases and J by 9 bases, with 20 bases between them. Per the germline V gene, CDR1 is MDHEN and CDR2 is SYDVKM. There are 14 residues in the CDR3. CDR3 sequence reads: CASSPWGGPSKAFF. DNA for the CDR3: TGTGCCAGCAGCCCCTGGGGGGGGCCCTCAAAAGCTTTCTTT.

The chain has TRBV28 and TRBJ1-2; D is possibly TRBD1 (6 bases). The V and J ends lost 2 bases and 4 bases respectively, with 14 bases between them. This CDR3 contains 15 residues. Germline V lookup: CDR1 MDHEN, CDR2 SYDVKM. CDR3 nucleotides: TGTGCCAGCAGTTTACCACAGGGCCTTCCCTATGGCTACACCTTC. This codes for CASSLPQGLPYGYTF.

In its sample, this clone was seen a few times. This chain joins TRBV11-2 and TRBJ2-1; D remains ambiguous. The V end lost 5 bases, the J end lost 10 bases, and 12 bases lay between the germline ends. Germline V gene lookup returns CDR1 SGHAT and CDR2 FQNNGV. This CDR3 has 12 amino acids. The CDR3 here is CASSQPRSEQFF. For the CDR3, the DNA is TGTGCCAGCAGCCAACCAAGATCCGAGCAGTTCTTC.

This clone is a singleton in its sample. The rearrangement joins TRBV5-1 to TRBJ2-3; 10 nucleotides match TRBD2. The length of the CDR3 is 16 residues. The germline CDR1 and CDR2 sequences are SGHRS and YFSETQ. J lost 1 base, V lost 0 bases, and 2 bases had no gene match. The CDR3 DNA reads as TGCGCCAGCAGCTTGGGGACTAGCGGAGGCACAGATACGCAGTATTTT. As protein: CASSLGTSGGTDTQYF.

The V gene is TRBV30, the J gene TRBJ2-3, with D uncertain. The CDR3 has 13 residues. Trimming pared 2 bases from V and 3 bases from J, leaving 9 bases between. Germline V CDR1 and CDR2: GTSNPN, SVGIG (reference sequence). CDR3 DNA sequence: TGTGCCTGGAGTCGGCAGGCTACAGATACGCAGTATTTT. Translated, it gives CAWSRQATDTQYF.

The rearrangement uses TRBV7-9 and TRBJ1-3; maybe TRBD1 (6 bases). There are 15 residues in the CDR3. Per germline, CDR1 SEHNR and CDR2 FQNEAQ (reference sequence). V was trimmed by 2 bases and J by 0 bases, leaving 8 bases between them. CDR3 in DNA: TGTGCCAGCAGCTTACAGGGGCTCTCTGGAAACACCATATATTTT. Its protein product is CASSLQGLSGNTIYF.

The V gene is TRBV7-9, the J gene TRBJ1-4, with 7 bases matching TRBD1. Germline V gives CDR1 SEHNR, CDR2 FQNEAQ (reference sequence). The CDR3 is 14 residues long. The V gene end was trimmed by 1 base and the J gene end by 4 bases; junction bases not matched to a gene: 0. CDR3 bases: TGTGCCAGCAGCTTAGGGGACAGTAATGAAAAACTGTTTTTT. This codes for CASSLGDSNEKLFF.

The CDR3 sequence: CASKASGSYNEQFF. The DNA for the CDR3 is TGTGCCAGCAAAGCTAGCGGATCCTACAATGAGCAGTTCTTC. The chain couples TRBV6-4 to TRBJ2-1; 7 bases agree with TRBD2. The CDR3 totals 14 residues. The germline V gene encodes CDR1 MRHNA and CDR2 SNTAGT. V shed 7 bases and J 1 base; nucleotides not matched to a gene: 4.

The chain is built from TRBV2 and TRBJ2-6, with D hard to call. The CDR3 length is 16 residues. From germline, CDR1 is SNHLY and CDR2 FYNNEI. Deletions cut 1 base from V and 1 base from J, with 8 bases between. The CDR3 DNA sequence: TGTGCCAGCAGTGAAGGCCGGATTTCTGGGGCCAACGTCCTGACTTTC. Translation gives CASSEGRISGANVLTF. Supplemented by reference TRBV2 and TRBJ2-6, the full variable domain reads EPEVTQTPSHQVTQMGQEVILRCVPISNHLYFYWYRQILGQKVEFLVSFYNNEISEKSEIFDDQFSVERPDGSNFTLKIRSTKLEDSAMYFCASSEGRISGANVLTFGAGSRLTVL.

This rearrangement joins TRBV12-5 to TRBJ2-3; D ambiguous. V was clipped by 7 bases and J by 9 bases, with 17 bases between them. CDR1 and CDR2 from the germline V gene are LGHNT and FRNRAP. The length of the CDR3 is 13 residues. The CDR3 region has the DNA TGTGCTAGTGCCATCGACCCTGTCTGGACGCAGTATTTT. It yields the protein CASAIDPVWTQYF.

The chain has TRBV6-5 and TRBJ2-7; the match to TRBD2 covers 12 bases. J lost 4 bases, V lost 3 bases, and 4 bases had no gene match. The CDR3 has 15 amino acids. The germline CDR1 and CDR2 sequences are MNHEY and SVGAGI. The chain's CDR3 is CASSYLAGGSYEQYF. Here the CDR3 DNA reads TGTGCCAGCAGTTATCTAGCGGGAGGGAGTTACGAGCAGTACTTC.

This chain's CDR3 is CASSLYAGRSLAGYEQYF. CDR3 nucleotide sequence: TGTGCCAGCAGCTTATACGCAGGGCGGTCACTAGCGGGCTACGAGCAGTACTTC. The chain recombines TRBV5-6 with TRBJ2-7, with TRBD2 matching over 9 bases. Looked up from germline, CDR1 is SGHDT and CDR2 is YYEEEE. Trimming removed 2 bases from V and 3 bases from J; junction bases left unmatched: 15. The CDR3 spans 18 residues.

In this sample, this clone turned up once. The chain links TRBV27 to TRBJ2-3; 7 bases line up with TRBD2. Germline V gives CDR1 MNHEY, CDR2 SMNVEV (reference sequence). The V gene end was trimmed by 7 bases and the J gene end by 5 bases; junction bases not matched to a gene: 12. The CDR3 has 15 amino acids. CDR3 in amino acids: CASTRRSGMVDTQYF. The CDR3, as DNA: TGTGCCAGCACACGGCGAAGCGGGATGGTAGATACGCAGTATTTT.

This chain connects TRBV2 to TRBJ2-2, with a possible D match to TRBD2 (6 bases). CDR3 length equals 14 residues. The germline V and J ends were trimmed by 7 bases and 2 bases, with 11 bases remaining between them. Germline lookup yields CDR1 SNHLY and CDR2 FYNNEI. The CDR3 region is CASTRGINTGELFF. CDR3 bases: TGTGCCAGCACTCGCGGGATCAACACCGGGGAGCTGTTTTTT.

J is TRBJ2-1 and V is TRBV28; no clear D. Per the germline V gene, CDR1 is MDHEN and CDR2 is SYDVKM. This CDR3 is 14 amino acids long. The V end was cut by 3 bases, the J end by 9 bases, with 15 bases between. The CDR3 reads CASSLKFTLGEQFF. Written as DNA, the CDR3 is TGTGCCAGCAGTTTGAAATTTACATTGGGTGAGCAGTTCTTC.

The gene calls are TRBV9 and TRBJ2-1, with 14 bases identical to TRBD2. V was clipped by 1 base and J by 8 bases; unmatched bases: 14. Germline CDR1 is SGDLS and CDR2 is YYNGEE. This CDR3 is 19 amino acids long. CDR3 in amino acids: CASSVSAGTSGGISDEQFF. The CDR3, as DNA: TGTGCCAGCAGCGTATCGGCCGGGACTAGCGGGGGTATAAGCGATGAGCAGTTCTTC. The full variable domain, its missing parts supplied by reference TRBV9 and TRBJ2-1, is DSGVTQTPKHLITATGQRVTLRCSPRSGDLSVYWYQQSLDQGLQFLIQYYNGEERAKGNILERFSAQQFPDLHSELNLSSLELGDSALYFCASSVSAGTSGGISDEQFFGPGTRLTVL.

CDR3 in DNA: TGTGCCAGCAGCCACGAAATCGAAAAACTGTTTTTT. Protein: CASSHEIEKLFF. V and J are TRBV7-9 and TRBJ1-4, with D unclear. The germline CDR1 and CDR2 sequences are SEHNR and FQNEAQ (reference sequence). V lost 5 bases to trimming and J lost 8 bases, with 9 bases between them. The CDR3 spans 12 residues.

This rearrangement joins TRBV29-1 to TRBJ2-1; 12 bases map to TRBD2. After removal of 8 bases from V and 7 bases from J, the junction contained 6 bases not matched to a gene. The CDR3 loop spans 13 amino acids. Germline CDR1 is SQVTM and CDR2 is ANQGSEA. This CDR3 reads CSSLAGGRNEQFF. The CDR3 bases are TGCAGCTCGCTAGCGGGAGGGAGGAATGAGCAGTTCTTC.

This rearrangement joins TRBV6-1 to TRBJ2-6, with D unresolved. The CDR3 sequence is 13 residues long. Germline loops: CDR1 MNHNS, CDR2 SASEGT. V was cut by 6 bases and J by 0 bases, with 3 bases left in between. For the CDR3, the DNA is TGTGCCAGCAGGACCTCTGGGGCCAACGTCCTGACTTTC. This encodes CASRTSGANVLTF.

The CDR3 DNA sequence: TGTGCCACCACGGGACAGGGCTACGAGCAGTACTTC. Its translation is CATTGQGYEQYF. The V call is TRBV19, the J call TRBJ2-7; 9 bases are a match to TRBD1. V was clipped by 10 bases and J by 3 bases; unmatched bases: 4. CDR3 length: 12 residues. Germline V gene sequence: CDR1 LNHDA, CDR2 SQIVND (reference sequence).

The J gene is TRBJ2-5, the V gene TRBV10-3, with 8 bases that match TRBD2. The germline CDR1 and CDR2 sequences are ENHRY and SYGVKD. The V segment lost 5 bases and the J segment 1 base; nucleotides outside the gene matches: 6. CDR3 length: 15 residues. As DNA, the CDR3 is TGTGCCATCAGTCCCGGGCGGGAGGCCCAAGAGACCCAGTACTTC. Amino acid sequence: CAISPGREAQETQYF.

J is TRBJ2-7 and V is TRBV5-1; tentatively, D is TRBD1 or TRBD2 (5 bases each). V was trimmed by 4 bases and J by 7 bases, leaving 18 bases between them. Germline values: CDR1 SGHRS, CDR2 YFSETQ. This CDR3 has 14 residues. CDR3 DNA: TGCGCCAGCAGCCCCCCGATCAGGGACGCGGAGCAGTACTTC. Protein sequence: CASSPPIRDAEQYF.

V and J are TRBV9 and TRBJ2-2; 9 bases fit TRBD2. Germline lookup yields CDR1 SGDLS and CDR2 YYNGEE. This CDR3 has 15 residues. Trimming took 2 bases from V and 7 from J; bases not matched to a gene: 6. In nucleotides, the CDR3 is TGTGCCAGCAGCGTCTTAGCGGGAGCGGTCGGGGAGCTGTTTTTT. It yields the protein CASSVLAGAVGELFF.